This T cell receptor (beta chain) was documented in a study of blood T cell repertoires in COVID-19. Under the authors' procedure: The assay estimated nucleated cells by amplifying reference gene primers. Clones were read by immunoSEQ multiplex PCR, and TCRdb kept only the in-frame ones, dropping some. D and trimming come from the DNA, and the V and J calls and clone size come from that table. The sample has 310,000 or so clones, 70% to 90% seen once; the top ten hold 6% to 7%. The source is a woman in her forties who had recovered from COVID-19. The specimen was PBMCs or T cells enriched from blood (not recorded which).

CDR3 DNA sequence: TGTGCCATCGGGGAGGGGAACACCGGGGAGCTGTTTTTT. This encodes CAIGEGNTGELFF. The chain has TRBV2 and TRBJ2-2; 7 bases agree with TRBD2. The CDR3 has 13 residues. After removal of 10 bases from V and 1 base from J, the junction contained 3 bases not matched to a gene. In germline, CDR1 is SNHLY, CDR2 FYNNEI.